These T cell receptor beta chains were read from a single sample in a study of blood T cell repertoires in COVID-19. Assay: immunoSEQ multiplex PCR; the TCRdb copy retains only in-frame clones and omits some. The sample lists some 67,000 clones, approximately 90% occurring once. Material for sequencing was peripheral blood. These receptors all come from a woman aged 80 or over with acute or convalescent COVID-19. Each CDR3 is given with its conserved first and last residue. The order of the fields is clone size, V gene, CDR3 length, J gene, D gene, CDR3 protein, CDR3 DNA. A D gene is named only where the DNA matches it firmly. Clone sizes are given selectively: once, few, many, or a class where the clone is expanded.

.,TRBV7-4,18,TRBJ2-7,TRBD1,CASTPPGQGLARRYEQYF,TGTGCCAGCACCCCGCCCGGACAGGGGTTGGCGCGACGGTACGAGCAGTACTTC
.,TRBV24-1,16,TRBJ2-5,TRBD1,CATSEAGQGAGETQYF,TGTGCCACCAGTGAGGCGGGACAGGGGGCGGGAGAGACCCAGTACTTC
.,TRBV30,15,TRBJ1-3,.,CAWSSRQVNGNTIYF,TGTGCCTGGAGCTCTCGACAGGTTAATGGAAACACCATATATTTT
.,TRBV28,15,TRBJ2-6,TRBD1,CASSETGAGANVLTF,TGTGCCAGCAGCGAGACAGGGGCTGGGGCCAACGTCCTGACTTTC
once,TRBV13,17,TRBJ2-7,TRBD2,CASSLGTGLAGGYEQYF,TGTGCCAGCAGCTTAGGAACCGGGCTAGCGGGAGGTTACGAGCAGTACTTC
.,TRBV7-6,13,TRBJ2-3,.,CASSFRAADTQYF,TGTGCCAGCAGCTTCAGGGCGGCGGATACGCAGTATTTT
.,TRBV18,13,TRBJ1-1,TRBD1,CASSGDRNTEAFF,TGTGCCAGCTCAGGGGACAGAAACACTGAAGCTTTCTTT
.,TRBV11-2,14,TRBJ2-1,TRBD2,CASSLRTSANEQFF,TGTGCCAGCAGCTTACGGACTAGCGCTAATGAGCAGTTCTTC
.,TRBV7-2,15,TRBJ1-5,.,CASSLTTASNQPQHF,TGTGCCAGCAGCTTAACGACAGCTAGCAATCAGCCCCAGCATTTT
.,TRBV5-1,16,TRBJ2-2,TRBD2,CASSFLSGDNTGELFF,TGCGCCAGCAGCTTCCTTAGCGGGGACAACACCGGGGAGCTGTTTTTT
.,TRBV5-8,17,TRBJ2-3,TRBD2,CASSLASGAISTDTQYF,TGTGCCAGCAGCTTGGCGAGCGGGGCCATATCCACAGATACGCAGTATTTT
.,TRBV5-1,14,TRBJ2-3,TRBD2,CASTRRDYTDTQYF,TGCGCCAGCACCCGTCGGGACTACACAGATACGCAGTATTTT
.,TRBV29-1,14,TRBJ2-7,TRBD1,CSVYGGTGVVEQYF,TGCAGCGTCTACGGGGGGACAGGGGTGGTCGAGCAGTACTTC
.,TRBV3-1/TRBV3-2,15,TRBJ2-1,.,CASSQTGKKLGEQFF,TGTGCCAGCAGCCAAACAGGGAAAAAATTAGGTGAGCAGTTCTTC
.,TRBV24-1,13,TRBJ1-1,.,CATRSQENTEAFF,TGTGCCACCAGATCCCAGGAGAACACTGAAGCTTTCTTT
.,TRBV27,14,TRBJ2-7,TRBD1,CASSSRDSTYEQYF,TGTGCCAGCAGTTCCCGGGACAGCACCTACGAGCAGTACTTC
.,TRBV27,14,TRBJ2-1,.,CASSSTRPYNEQFF,TGTGCCAGCAGTTCGACTAGGCCCTACAATGAGCAGTTCTTC
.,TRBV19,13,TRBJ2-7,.,CASSRQSSYEQYF,TGTGCCAGTAGTAGACAGAGCTCCTACGAGCAGTACTTC
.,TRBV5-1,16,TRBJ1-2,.,CASGPESGFTNYGYTF,TGCGCCAGCGGCCCGGAGTCGGGGTTCACTAACTATGGCTACACCTTC
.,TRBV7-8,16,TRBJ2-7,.,CASSIFPGLPPNEQYF,TGTGCCAGCAGCATTTTTCCGGGACTCCCCCCTAACGAGCAGTACTTC
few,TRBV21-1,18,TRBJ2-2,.,CASSNNRGPKLNTGELFF,TGTGCCAGCAGCAACAACAGGGGGCCAAAACTGAACACCGGGGAGCTGTTTTTT
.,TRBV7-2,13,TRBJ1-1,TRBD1,CASSPRGDAEAFF,TGTGCCAGCAGCCCCAGGGGGGACGCTGAAGCTTTCTTT
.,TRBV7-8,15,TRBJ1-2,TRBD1,CASSPGTGGGYGYTF,TGTGCCAGCAGCCCCGGGACAGGGGGTGGCTATGGCTACACCTTC
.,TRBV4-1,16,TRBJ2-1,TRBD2,CASSQASGGAYNEQFF,TGCGCCAGCAGCCAAGCTAGCGGGGGGGCCTACAATGAGCAGTTCTTC
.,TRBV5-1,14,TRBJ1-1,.,CASSLLPPNTEAFF,TGCGCCAGCAGCTTACTGCCCCCGAACACTGAAGCTTTCTTT
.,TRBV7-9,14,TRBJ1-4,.,CASSPTGINEKLFF,TGTGCCAGCAGCCCGACGGGAATAAATGAAAAACTGTTTTTT
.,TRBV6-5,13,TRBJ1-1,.,CASLRTANTEAFF,TGTGCCAGCTTACGGACAGCGAACACTGAAGCTTTCTTT
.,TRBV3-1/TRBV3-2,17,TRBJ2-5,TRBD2,CASTKRTSGGASETQYF,TGTGCCAGCACCAAACGGACTAGCGGGGGGGCCTCAGAGACCCAGTACTTC
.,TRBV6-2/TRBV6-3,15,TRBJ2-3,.,CASSRPRGTGDTQYF,TGTGCCAGCAGCCGGCCGCGGGGTACAGGAGATACGCAGTATTTT
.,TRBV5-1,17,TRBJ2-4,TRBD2,CASKEASGTSGLDIQYF,TGCGCCAGCAAGGAGGCTAGCGGGACTTCAGGTCTGGACATTCAGTACTTC
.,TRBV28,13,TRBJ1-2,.,CASSFDPSGGYTF,TGTGCCAGCAGTTTCGACCCTTCGGGAGGCTACACCTTC
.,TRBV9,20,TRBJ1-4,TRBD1,CASSVGLGGQAVATNEKLFF,TGTGCCAGCAGCGTAGGACTTGGAGGACAGGCGGTAGCAACTAATGAAAAACTGTTTTTT
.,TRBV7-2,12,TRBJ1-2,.,CASSLEIQGYTF,TGTGCCAGCAGCTTAGAGATTCAGGGCTACACCTTC
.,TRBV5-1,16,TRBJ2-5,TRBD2,CASSLASSGSQETQYF,TGCGCCAGCAGCTTAGCGAGTAGCGGGAGCCAAGAGACCCAGTACTTC
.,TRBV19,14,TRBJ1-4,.,CASSHRVLNEKLFF,TGTGCCAGTAGTCACCGGGTCCTTAATGAAAAACTGTTTTTT
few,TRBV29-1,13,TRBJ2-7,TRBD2,CSVSSGSQGEQYF,TGCAGCGTCTCTAGCGGGTCCCAGGGCGAGCAGTACTTC
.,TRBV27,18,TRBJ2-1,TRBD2,CASKRMGAGGVGYNEQFF,TGTGCCAGCAAACGGATGGGAGCGGGAGGTGTGGGGTACAATGAGCAGTTCTTC
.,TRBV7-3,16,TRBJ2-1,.,CASSLTPDSSYNEQFF,TGTGCCAGCAGCTTAACTCCGGACAGCTCCTACAATGAGCAGTTCTTC
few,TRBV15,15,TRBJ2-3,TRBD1,CATSGGQGRTDTQYF,TGTGCCACCAGCGGGGGACAGGGTAGAACAGATACGCAGTATTTT
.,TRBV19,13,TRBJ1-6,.,CASRPGMVSPLHF,TGTGCCAGTAGGCCGGGAATGGTTTCACCCCTCCACTTT
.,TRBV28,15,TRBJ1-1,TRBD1,CASRPTGGGNTEAFF,TGTGCCAGCAGGCCCACAGGGGGGGGGAACACTGAAGCTTTCTTT
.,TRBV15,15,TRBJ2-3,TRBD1,CATSREGQGVDTQYF,TGTGCCACCAGCAGAGAAGGACAGGGTGTCGATACGCAGTATTTT
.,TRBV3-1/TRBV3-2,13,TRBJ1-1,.,CASSHGQNTEAFF,TGTGCCAGCAGCCATGGACAAAACACTGAAGCTTTCTTT
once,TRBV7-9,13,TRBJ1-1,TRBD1,CASSLRQGAEAFF,TGTGCCAGCAGCTTAAGACAGGGGGCTGAAGCTTTCTTT
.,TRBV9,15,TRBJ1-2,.,CASSERVNPNYGYTF,TGTGCCAGCAGTGAACGAGTAAATCCGAACTATGGCTACACCTTC
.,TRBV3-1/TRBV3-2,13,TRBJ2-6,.,CASSREGANVLTF,TGTGCCAGCAGCCGGGAGGGGGCCAACGTCCTGACTTTC
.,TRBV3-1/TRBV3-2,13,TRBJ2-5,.,CASSQAERTTQYF,TGTGCCAGCAGCCAAGCAGAGCGGACGACCCAGTACTTC
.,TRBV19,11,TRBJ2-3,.,CASSEVDTQYF,TGTGCCAGTAGCGAGGTAGATACGCAGTATTTT
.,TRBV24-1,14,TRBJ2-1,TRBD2,CATSGGRAGNEQFF,TGTGCCACCAGTGGTGGGAGGGCCGGCAATGAGCAGTTCTTC
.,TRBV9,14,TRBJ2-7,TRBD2,CASGTSGKFSEQYF,TGTGCCAGCGGGACTAGCGGGAAGTTCTCCGAGCAGTACTTC
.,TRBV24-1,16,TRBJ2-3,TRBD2,CATSEFSGRAVDTQYF,TGTGCCACCAGTGAGTTTAGCGGGAGGGCCGTGGATACGCAGTATTTT
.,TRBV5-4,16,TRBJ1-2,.,CASSLGGGQGSAGYTF,TGTGCCAGCAGCTTGGGAGGTGGGCAGGGGTCAGCTGGCTACACCTTC
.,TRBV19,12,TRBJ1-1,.,CASSKLGGRAFF,TGTGCCAGTAGTAAACTGGGAGGGAGAGCTTTCTTT
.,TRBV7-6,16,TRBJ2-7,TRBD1,CASSLAAGGQGNEQYF,TGTGCCAGCAGCTTAGCCGCAGGGGGACAGGGCAACGAGCAGTACTTC